Sequencing of this T cell receptor (beta chain) was carried out in a study of T-cell reconstitution after alpha-beta-depleted transplantation in children. Study observations and caveats: Reported findings indicate that, about two months after transplant, alpha-beta T cells came from several hundred expanded clones, which were derived from non-depleted graft cells. By one year post-transplant, T-cell counts and diversity largely arose from T cells that were newly produced. Diversity of TCRbeta at day 60 was high in some patients, arising from surviving recipient T cells and thymic progenitors.

Regarding this clonotype: The target antigen is unknown.

Preparing the TCRbeta library involved the use of unique molecular identifiers. TCRdb passed the PCR reads through MiXCR, listing each CDR3 protein once. The table has 200,000 to 250,000 distinct CDR3 sequences, roughly 10% seen once; the top ten hold 28%. The CDR3 contains 13 residues. Germline CDR1 and CDR2: SGHNT and YENEEA. The ends were cut back, 4 bases at V and 2 bases at J, with 9 bases in the middle. The chain employs TRBV11-3 and TRBJ2-7, with unresolved D. This receptor was taken from a child less than two years old with acute myeloid leukemia, due to receive a stem cell transplant. The material was PBMCs, obtained before TCRalphabeta/CD19-depleted stem cell transplant. DNA for the CDR3: TGTGCCAGCAGCTATGGCGAAACCTACGAGCAGTACTTC. Amino acids: CASSYGETYEQYF.